This record looks at one T cell receptor (beta chain) sequence and its context. The data are from a study of blood T cell repertoires in COVID-19. The protocol was immunoSEQ multiplex PCR, while the TCRdb copy is restricted to in-frame clones and leaves out a portion. The sample lists roughly 360,000 clones, approximately 80% occurring once. This TCR was recovered from a human donor with acute or convalescent COVID-19. The donor label of this sample is uncertain. Material for sequencing was peripheral blood.

This CDR3 is CASSPGRGLHYGYTF. The CDR3 DNA follows: TGTGCCAGCAGTCCTGGAAGGGGGTTACACTATGGCTACACCTTC. The V gene is TRBV6-5, the J gene TRBJ1-2, with a tentative D call TRBD1 (6 bases). Germline assignment: CDR1 MNHEY and CDR2 SVGAGI. Trimming left V 5 bases short and J 3 bases short, with 16 bases between. The CDR3 contains 15 residues.